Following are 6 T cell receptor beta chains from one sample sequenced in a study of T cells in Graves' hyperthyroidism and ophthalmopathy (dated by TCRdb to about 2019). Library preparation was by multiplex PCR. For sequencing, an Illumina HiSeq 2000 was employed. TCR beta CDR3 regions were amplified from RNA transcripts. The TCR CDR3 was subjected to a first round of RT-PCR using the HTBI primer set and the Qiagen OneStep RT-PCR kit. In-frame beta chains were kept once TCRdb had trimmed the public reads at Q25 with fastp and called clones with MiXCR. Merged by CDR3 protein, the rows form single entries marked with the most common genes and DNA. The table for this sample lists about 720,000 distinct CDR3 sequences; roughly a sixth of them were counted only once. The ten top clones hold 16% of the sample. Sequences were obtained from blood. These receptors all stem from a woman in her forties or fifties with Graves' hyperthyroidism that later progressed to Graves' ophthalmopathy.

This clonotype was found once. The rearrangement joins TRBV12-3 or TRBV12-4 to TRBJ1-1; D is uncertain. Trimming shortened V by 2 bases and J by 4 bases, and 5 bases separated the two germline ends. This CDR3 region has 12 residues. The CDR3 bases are TGTGCCAGCAGTTTACCCCCCACTGAAGCTTTCTTT. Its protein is CASSLPPTEAFF.

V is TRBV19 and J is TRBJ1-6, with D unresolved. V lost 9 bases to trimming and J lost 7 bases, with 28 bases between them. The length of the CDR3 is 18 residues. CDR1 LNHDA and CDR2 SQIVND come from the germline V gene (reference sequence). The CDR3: CASTGWQVPSTENSPLHF. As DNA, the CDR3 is TGTGCCAGCACCGGATGGCAAGTTCCCTCCACTGAGAATTCACCCCTCCACTTT.

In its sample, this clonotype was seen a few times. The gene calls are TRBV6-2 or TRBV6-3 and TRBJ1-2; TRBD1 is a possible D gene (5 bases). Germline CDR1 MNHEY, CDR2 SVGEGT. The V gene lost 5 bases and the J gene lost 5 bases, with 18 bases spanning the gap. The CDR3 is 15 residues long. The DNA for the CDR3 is TGTGCCAGCAGTCCCCCTTTGGGGCGACAGTATGGCTACACCTTC. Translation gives CASSPPLGRQYGYTF.

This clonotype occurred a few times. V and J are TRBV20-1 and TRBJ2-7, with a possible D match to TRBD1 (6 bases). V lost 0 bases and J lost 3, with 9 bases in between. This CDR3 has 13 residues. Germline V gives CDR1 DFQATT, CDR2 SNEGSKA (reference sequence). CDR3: CSARDLDSYEQYF. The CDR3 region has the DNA TGCAGTGCTAGAGATTTGGACAGCTACGAGCAGTACTTC.

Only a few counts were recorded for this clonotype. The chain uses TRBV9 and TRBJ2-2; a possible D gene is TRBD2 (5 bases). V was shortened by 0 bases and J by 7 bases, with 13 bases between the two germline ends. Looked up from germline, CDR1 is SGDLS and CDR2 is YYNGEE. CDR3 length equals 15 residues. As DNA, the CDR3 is TGTGCCAGCAGCGTAGATGGACGCGGAGGCGGGGAGCTGTTTTTT. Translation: CASSVDGRGGGELFF.

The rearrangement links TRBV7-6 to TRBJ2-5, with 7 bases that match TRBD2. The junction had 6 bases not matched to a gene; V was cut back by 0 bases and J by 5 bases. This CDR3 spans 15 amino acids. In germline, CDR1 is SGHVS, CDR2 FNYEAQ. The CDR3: CASSLAGLLGETQYF. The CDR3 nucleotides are TGTGCCAGCAGCTTAGCGGGACTATTGGGCGAGACCCAGTACTTC.